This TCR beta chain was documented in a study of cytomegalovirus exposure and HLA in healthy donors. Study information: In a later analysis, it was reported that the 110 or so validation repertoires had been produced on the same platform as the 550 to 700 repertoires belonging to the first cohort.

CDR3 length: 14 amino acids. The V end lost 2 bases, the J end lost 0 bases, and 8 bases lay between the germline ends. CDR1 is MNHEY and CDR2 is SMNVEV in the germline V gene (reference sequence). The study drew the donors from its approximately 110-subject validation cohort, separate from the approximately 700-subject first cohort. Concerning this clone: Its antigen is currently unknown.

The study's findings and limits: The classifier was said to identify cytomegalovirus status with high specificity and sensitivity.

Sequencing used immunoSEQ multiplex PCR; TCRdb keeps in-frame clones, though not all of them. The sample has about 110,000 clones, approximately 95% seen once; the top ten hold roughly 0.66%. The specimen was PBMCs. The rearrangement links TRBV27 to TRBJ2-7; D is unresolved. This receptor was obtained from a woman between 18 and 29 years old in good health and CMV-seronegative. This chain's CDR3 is CASSLVAVSYEQYF. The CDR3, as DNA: TGTGCCAGCAGTTTAGTGGCAGTCTCCTACGAGCAGTACTTC.